The rows below give T cell receptor beta chains drawn from one sample of a study of CD8 T cells in ankylosing spondylitis. TCRdb re-derived calls from the 5' RACE reads in MiXCR, one entry per CDR3 protein. The table records approximately 190,000 distinct CDR3 sequences, approximately 13% of them present only once. Input material: blood, either unsorted or a sorted T cell fraction (not recorded which). These receptors all come from a female donor with ankylosing spondylitis or in good health (not recorded which). Both conserved end residues are trimmed from each CDR3.

>TRBV28|TRBJ2-7
ASSKGWGYEQY
>TRBV29-1|TRBJ2-1
SVGGDEQF
>TRBV5-1|TRBJ2-7
ASSLGRADEQY
>TRBV20-1|TRBJ1-5
SARPSDQPQH
>TRBV5-1|TRBJ2-1
ASSPGGASGGYNEQF
>TRBV29-1|TRBJ2-7
SVWTSGSYEQY
>TRBV20-1|TRBJ2-1
SARDQESQGEQF
>TRBV7-2|TRBJ1-1
ASSPEGRRNTEAF
>TRBV29-1|TRBJ2-1
SVEVRAGGSYNEQF
>TRBV20-1|TRBJ2-1
SARSSGRSYNEQF
>TRBV20-1|TRBJ2-7
SARTSGAYEQY
>TRBV12-3/TRBV12-4|TRBJ1-6
ASSIGQGAFHSPLH
>TRBV5-1|TRBJ2-3
ASSVTGGPSTDTQY
>TRBV12-3/TRBV12-4|TRBJ2-7
ASSSYKEQY
>TRBV20-1|TRBJ2-1
SAFKDHNEQF
>TRBV5-1|TRBJ2-2
ASSSSPGRLNTGELF
>TRBV7-2|TRBJ2-5
ASSLGQGSGTQY
>TRBV7-2|TRBJ2-1
ASSPVGTYNEQF
>TRBV20-1|TRBJ2-2
SATSWKGTGELF
>TRBV12-3/TRBV12-4|TRBJ2-1
ASQDRQKMNNEQF
>TRBV29-1|TRBJ1-1
SVLWYYSNTEAF
>TRBV10-3|TRBJ1-2
AIRVDDSYGYT
>TRBV7-7|TRBJ1-5
AGTGLGCQPQH
>TRBV29-1|TRBJ1-2
SVKSGTIRGRDT
>TRBV5-1|TRBJ1-2
ASSPDRGTNYGYT
>TRBV5-1|TRBJ2-5
ASSPSEGPSHETQY
>TRBV11-2|TRBJ1-4
ASRADAGARINEKLF
>TRBV6-2/TRBV6-3|TRBJ1-5
ASSYLGGNNQPQH
>TRBV5-1|TRBJ1-6
ASSLEQINSPLH
>TRBV27|TRBJ1-6
ASSPLTGSNSPLH
>TRBV6-2/TRBV6-3|TRBJ2-1
ASSDFRRNEQF
>TRBV4-1|TRBJ2-1
ASSHPLAGGANEQF
>TRBV29-1|TRBJ2-7
SVVEGPYEQY
>TRBV24-1|TRBJ2-7
ATSARDRGIYEQY
>TRBV7-9|TRBJ2-7
ASSDYNAYEQY
>TRBV20-1|TRBJ1-1
SATTGNTEAF
>TRBV20-1|TRBJ1-2
SARDTATYGYT
>TRBV14|TRBJ2-1
ASRRTSSGGNEQF
>TRBV6-2/TRBV6-3|TRBJ2-1
ASFPGGLAGLEF
>TRBV5-1|TRBJ2-2
ASSFSTNTGELF
>TRBV11-2|TRBJ2-1
ASSTLAGGFNEQF
>TRBV6-2/TRBV6-3|TRBJ1-1
ASSSWTGDTEAF
>TRBV20-1|TRBJ1-1
SARDRGQAF
>TRBV3-1|TRBJ2-1
ASSQLGEQF
>TRBV6-1|TRBJ1-2
ASSVGQGPGGYT